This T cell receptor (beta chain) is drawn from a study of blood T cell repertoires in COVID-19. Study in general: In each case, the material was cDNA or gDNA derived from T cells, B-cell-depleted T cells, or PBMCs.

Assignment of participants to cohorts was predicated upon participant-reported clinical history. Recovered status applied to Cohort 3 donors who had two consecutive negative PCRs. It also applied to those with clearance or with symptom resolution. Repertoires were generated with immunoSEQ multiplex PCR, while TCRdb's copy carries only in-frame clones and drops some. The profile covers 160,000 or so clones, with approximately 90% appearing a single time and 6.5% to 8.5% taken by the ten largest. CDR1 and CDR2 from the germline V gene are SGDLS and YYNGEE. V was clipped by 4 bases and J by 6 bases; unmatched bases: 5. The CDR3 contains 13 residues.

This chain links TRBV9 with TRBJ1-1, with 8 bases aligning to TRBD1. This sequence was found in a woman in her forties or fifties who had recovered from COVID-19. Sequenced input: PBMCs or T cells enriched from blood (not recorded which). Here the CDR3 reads CASSPRQGSEAFF. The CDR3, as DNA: TGTGCCAGCAGCCCTCGACAGGGGTCTGAAGCTTTCTTT.